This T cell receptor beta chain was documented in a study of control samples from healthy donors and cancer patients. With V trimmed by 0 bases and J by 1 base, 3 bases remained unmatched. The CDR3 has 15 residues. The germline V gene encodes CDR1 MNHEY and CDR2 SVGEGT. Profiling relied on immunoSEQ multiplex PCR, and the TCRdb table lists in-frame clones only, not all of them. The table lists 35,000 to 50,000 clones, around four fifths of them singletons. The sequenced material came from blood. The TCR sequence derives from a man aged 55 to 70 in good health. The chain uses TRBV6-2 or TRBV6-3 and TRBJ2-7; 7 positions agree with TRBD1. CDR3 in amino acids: CASSYSQTGSYEQYF. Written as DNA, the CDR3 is TGTGCCAGCAGTTACTCCCAGACAGGGTCCTACGAGCAGTACTTC.